These 8 T cell receptor beta chains came from one sample sequenced in a study of control samples from healthy donors and cancer patients. TCRdb keeps only in-frame clones here, not all; method: immunoSEQ multiplex PCR. The sample holds 90,000 to 150,000 clones, approximately 90% seen once. Input material: blood. These receptors all come from a man under 40 in good health.

The chain is built from TRBV30 and TRBJ1-2; D ambiguous. There are 12 residues in the CDR3. Germline assignment: CDR1 GTSNPN and CDR2 SVGIG (reference sequence). V dropped 5 bases and J dropped 0 bases, with 7 bases sitting between them. CDR3 region: CAWETPNYGYTF. In nucleotides, the CDR3 is TGTGCCTGGGAAACACCTAACTATGGCTACACCTTC.

The V and J genes are TRBV30 and TRBJ1-2; D is perhaps TRBD1 (5 bases). Germline lookup yields CDR1 GTSNPN and CDR2 SVGIG (reference sequence). This CDR3 contains 9 residues. The ends were cut back, 8 bases at V and 6 bases at J, with 7 bases in the middle. CDR3 sequence reads: CAGGNGYTF. In DNA, the CDR3 is TGTGCCGGGGGGAATGGCTACACCTTC. The complete variable domain, with remaining parts taken from reference TRBV30 and TRBJ1-2, reads SQTIHQWPATLVQPVGSPLSLECTVEGTSNPNLYWYRQAAGRGLQLLFYSVGIGQISSEVPQNLSASRPQDRQFILSSKKLLLSDSGFYLCAGGNGYTFGSGTRLTVV.

The V call is TRBV3-1 (or the pseudogene TRBV3-2), the J call TRBJ2-7; no firm D call. CDR1 and CDR2 (germline): LGHDT, YNNKEL (reference sequence). This CDR3 comprises 14 residues. Trimming left V 4 bases short and J 2 bases short, with 12 bases between. The CDR3: CASSRRRGTYEQYV. The CDR3 bases are TGTGCCAGCAGCCGCAGGCGAGGAACCTACGAGCAGTACGTC.

V is TRBV5-1 and J is TRBJ2-5; perhaps TRBD2 as D (6 bases). V was trimmed by 0 bases and J by 5 bases, leaving 17 bases between them. This CDR3 comprises 16 residues. The germline V gene has CDR1 SGHRS and CDR2 YFSETQ. This chain's CDR3 is CASSLAGTGGPETQYF. The CDR3 DNA reads as TGCGCCAGCAGCTTGGCCGGGACTGGGGGACCCGAGACCCAGTACTTC.

This clone was counted only a few times. The chain employs TRBV3-1 (or the pseudogene TRBV3-2) and TRBJ1-6; weak D call: TRBD1 (5 bases). V was trimmed by 1 base and J by 10 bases, leaving 14 bases between them. Germline V gene lookup returns CDR1 LGHDT and CDR2 YNNKEL (reference sequence). The CDR3 contains 15 residues. The CDR3 DNA is TGTGCCAGCAGCCAAGGTCAGGGCGGACGCTCACCCCTCCACTTT. This codes for CASSQGQGGRSPLHF.

The rearrangement links TRBV18 to TRBJ2-5; no reliable D call. The CDR3 consists of 16 residues. Germline V gene sequence: CDR1 KGHSH, CDR2 LQKENI. V lost 3 bases, J lost 5 bases, and 19 bases lay in between. CDR3 DNA: TGTGCCAGCTCACCGAGGACCCCCACCTCCAGGGAGACCCAGTACTTC. The encoded protein is CASSPRTPTSRETQYF.

The chain is built from TRBV6-4 and TRBJ2-2; TRBD2 might be the D (5 bases). Germline V gene lookup returns CDR1 MRHNA and CDR2 SNTAGT. V gave up 3 bases and J gave up 3 bases, with 8 bases separating them. The CDR3 has 14 residues. The CDR3, as DNA: TGTGCCAGCAGTGATAGCGAGGACACCGGGGAGCTGTTTTTT. Protein: CASSDSEDTGELFF.

The table lists this clone with a count of one. This sequence joins TRBV3-1 (or the pseudogene TRBV3-2) and TRBJ2-2; D might be TRBD2 (6 bases). The CDR3 consists of 14 residues. Germline V gene data show CDR1 as LGHDT and CDR2 as YNNKEL (reference sequence). V lost 6 bases and J 2 bases, leaving 10 bases between the germline ends. CDR3 amino acids: CASRQAGNTGELFF. DNA of the CDR3: TGTGCCAGCAGACAGGCGGGAAACACCGGGGAGCTGTTTTTT.